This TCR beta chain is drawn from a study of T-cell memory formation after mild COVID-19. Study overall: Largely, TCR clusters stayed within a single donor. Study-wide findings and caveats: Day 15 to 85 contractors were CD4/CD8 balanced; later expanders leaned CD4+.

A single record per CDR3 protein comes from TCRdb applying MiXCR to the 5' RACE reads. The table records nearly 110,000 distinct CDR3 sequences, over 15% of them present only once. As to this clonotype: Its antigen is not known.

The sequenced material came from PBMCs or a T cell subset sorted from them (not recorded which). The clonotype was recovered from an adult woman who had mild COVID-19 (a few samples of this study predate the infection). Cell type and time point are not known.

Here the CDR3 DNA reads TGTGCCAGCAGCCAAGGGACAGGAGAGATGAACACTGAAGCTTTCTTT. Amino acids: CASSQGTGEMNTEAFF. The chain links TRBV4-2 to TRBJ1-1, with 7 nucleotides matching TRBD1. CDR3 length: 16 residues. CDR1 is LGHNA and CDR2 is YNFKEQ in the germline V gene. The J segment lost 0 bases and the V segment lost 1 base, leaving 5 bases of the junction unmatched.